The text below deals with one TCR beta chain. Per sample, the assay covered 80,000 to 100,000 TCR templates. Clones were sequenced by immunoSEQ multiplex PCR, and TCRdb holds only the in-frame ones, with some missing. There are approximately 68,000 clones in the sample; more than 80% occur only once, and roughly 30% lies in the top ten. The data stem from a study of siplizumab effects on memory and regulatory T cells. Germline V lookup: CDR1 MNHNY, CDR2 SVGAGI (reference sequence). This CDR3 has 14 residues. Trimming left V 6 bases short and J 0 bases short, with 9 bases between. The receptor comes from a human donor in good health. Sequenced sample: CD8+ T cells sorted from blood. The chain uses TRBV6-6 and TRBJ1-3; D not resolved. The CDR3 region has the DNA TGTGCCAGCAGCCAAACAAACTCTGGAAACACCATATATTTT. It codes for CASSQTNSGNTIYF.